This T cell receptor beta chain was profiled in a study of tumor-infiltrating lymphocytes in primary liver carcinoma. Study in general: Patients, male and female, were 30 to 69 years old. General observations from the study: Tumor region pairs outstripped tumor-adjacent and tumor-blood pairs in overlap. Since the samples were bulk and unsorted, the CD4+ and CD8+ repertoires were not compared.

With a constant-region primer, TCR beta cDNA was made from about 0.5 ug of total RNA. Generation of the TCR beta libraries relied on three nested multiplex PCR rounds using slightly modified ARM-PCR. For around 10 cycles apiece, the opening two PCR rounds ran with TRBV1-TRBV30 forward primers and a C-beta reverse primer. TCRdb re-analysed the multiplex PCR reads in MiXCR, keeping a single row per CDR3 protein. The sample yields some 200,000 distinct CDR3 sequences, about two thirds seen once. V lost 0 bases to trimming and J lost 3 bases; unmatched junction nucleotides: 3. The CDR3 extends over 14 amino acids. CDR1 and CDR2 from the germline V gene are SGHTS and YDEGEE. Germline DNA was also extracted, and blood RNA was taken from unsorted whole blood. Among the patients, all had chronic HBV infection and none had been treated. In the case of this clonotype: Its antigen is currently unknown.

V gene TRBV5-8 combines with J gene TRBJ2-7, with 7 bases that match TRBD1. The source is a woman aged 60-70 years with primary liver carcinoma and hepatitis B virus infection. Sequenced: peripheral blood. CDR3 coding DNA: TGTGCCAGCAGCTTGGGACAGGGTATCTACGAGCAGTACTTC. This gives the protein CASSLGQGIYEQYF.